The 27 T cell receptor beta chains below were found in one sample sequenced in a study of blood T cell repertoires in COVID-19. Assay: immunoSEQ multiplex PCR; the TCRdb copy retains only in-frame clones and omits some. Among over 200,000 clones listed, 92% were seen once. Sequencing used peripheral blood. Receptors were obtained from a man aged 30 to 45 with acute or convalescent COVID-19.

As regards this clone: This sample includes further DNA sequences coding for the same CDR3. J is TRBJ1-1 and V is TRBV30; TRBD1 is a possible D gene (5 bases). The V gene lost 0 bases and the J gene lost 1 base, with 6 bases spanning the gap. The CDR3 extends over 13 amino acids. The germline gives CDR1 GTSNPN, CDR2 SVGIG (reference sequence). The CDR3 loop is CAWSVQGNTEAFF. In nucleotides, the CDR3 is TGTGCCTGGAGTGTCCAGGGGAACACTGAAGCTTTCTTT.

The chain recombines TRBV28 with TRBJ1-2; no definite D call. CDR1 MDHEN and CDR2 SYDVKM come from the germline V gene. V dropped 1 base and J dropped 2 bases, with 14 bases sitting between them. The CDR3 has 16 residues. CDR3 bases: TGTGCCAGCAGTTTATTGGTTGAGGTCCTAAACTATGGCTACACCTTC. Its protein is CASSLLVEVLNYGYTF.

V gene TRBV30 combines with J gene TRBJ2-6, with 10 nucleotides matching TRBD1. Germline-derived CDR1 and CDR2 are GTSNPN and SVGIG (reference sequence). This CDR3 comprises 16 residues. With 3 bases clipped from V and 0 bases from J, the junction kept 2 bases outside the gene matches. CDR3 protein: CAWRDRGYSGANVLTF. The CDR3 nucleotides are TGTGCCTGGAGGGACAGGGGGTACTCTGGGGCCAACGTCCTGACTTTC.

The V and J genes are TRBV19 and TRBJ2-7; 8 bases fit TRBD1. The germline V gene encodes CDR1 LNHDA and CDR2 SQIVND (reference sequence). Trimming at V came to 3 bases and at J to 2 bases, leaving 6 bases not matched to a gene. The CDR3 contains 15 residues. CDR3 in DNA: TGTGCCAGTAGTATCAATGGACAGGGAACCTACGAGCAGTACTTC. Translation gives CASSINGQGTYEQYF.

The chain combines TRBV12-3 or TRBV12-4 with TRBJ2-1, with 13 nucleotides matching TRBD2. This CDR3 comprises 13 residues. Germline trimming cut 5 bases from V and 15 bases from J; bases unmatched to any gene: 7. The CDR3 DNA follows: TGTGCCAGCAGTCCCACTAGCGGGGGGGGACGGTTCTTC. It yields the protein CASSPTSGGGRFF.

The CDR3 bases are TGTGCCAGCAGTTTAGTTAGCCTCTACGAGCAGTACTTC. Its translation: CASSLVSLYEQYF. The rearrangement joins TRBV28 to TRBJ2-7; D ambiguous. The CDR3 is 13 residues long. Germline lookup yields CDR1 MDHEN and CDR2 SYDVKM. The V end lost 2 bases, the J end lost 3 bases, and 8 bases lay between the germline ends. Variable domain in full (rest from reference TRBV28 and TRBJ2-7): DVKVTQSSRYLVKRTGEKVFLECVQDMDHENMFWYRQDPGLGLRLIYFSYDVKMKEKGDIPEGYSVSREKKERFSLILESASTNQTSMYLCASSLVSLYEQYFGPGTRLTVT.

The chain links TRBV10-3 to TRBJ2-7, with 8 bases identical to TRBD1. With V trimmed by 4 bases and J by 6 bases, 5 bases remained unmatched. The CDR3 runs 13 residues. Germline V CDR1 and CDR2: ENHRY, SYGVKD. The CDR3 DNA sequence: TGTGCCATCAGTGGGACAGGGTCGGGCGAGCAGTACTTC. Protein product: CAISGTGSGEQYF.

V is TRBV6-5 and J is TRBJ2-1; perhaps TRBD2 as D (6 bases). The ends were cut back, 2 bases at V and 2 bases at J, with 10 bases in the middle. Germline loops: CDR1 MNHEY, CDR2 SVGAGI. The CDR3 covers 15 residues. The chain's CDR3 is CASSYGSGTYNEQFF. The CDR3 bases are TGTGCCAGCAGTTACGGTAGCGGCACCTACAATGAGCAGTTCTTC.

The V gene is TRBV29-1, the J gene TRBJ1-2; D is uncertain. This CDR3 region has 12 residues. With 1 base removed from V and 7 bases from J, the gap between germline ends came to 10 bases. Looked up from germline, CDR1 is SQVTM and CDR2 is ANQGSEA. CDR3 residues: CSVEVATGGYTF. The CDR3 DNA sequence: TGCAGCGTTGAAGTAGCGACGGGTGGCTACACCTTC.

V gene TRBV29-1 combines with J gene TRBJ2-1; TRBD2 matches at 14 bases. The germline CDR1 and CDR2 sequences are SQVTM and ANQGSEA. CDR3 size: 16 residues. With 4 bases clipped from V and 7 bases from J, the junction kept 9 bases outside the gene matches. The CDR3 sequence: CSVVRGLAGVRNEQFF. In DNA form, the CDR3 reads TGCAGCGTTGTAAGGGGACTAGCGGGAGTTAGAAATGAGCAGTTCTTC.

The chain has TRBV5-1 and TRBJ2-5, with 7 nucleotides matching TRBD1. Germline V lookup: CDR1 SGHRS, CDR2 YFSETQ. The CDR3 loop spans 15 amino acids. The V and J ends lost 5 bases and 2 bases, in that order; junction bases with no gene match: 9. The chain's CDR3 is CASRQTGREQETQYF. The CDR3 DNA sequence: TGCGCCAGCAGACAGACAGGGAGAGAGCAAGAGACCCAGTACTTC. Full variable domain (outside the CDR3, taken from reference TRBV5-1 and TRBJ2-5): KAGVTQTPRYLIKTRGQQVTLSCSPISGHRSVSWYQQTPGQGLQFLFEYFSETQRNKGNFPGRFSGRQFSNSRSEMNVSTLELGDSALYLCASRQTGREQETQYFGPGTRLLVL.

The chain recombines TRBV6-2 or TRBV6-3 with TRBJ2-3; D not certain. Germline V gene data show CDR1 as MNHEY and CDR2 as SVGEGT. Trimming stripped 6 bases from V and 4 bases from J, with 17 bases between. The length of the CDR3 is 15 residues. The CDR3 DNA is TGTGCCAGCAGCCCGGGTTTGGCGGCGGCAGATACGCAGTATTTT. This codes for CASSPGLAAADTQYF.

The V call is TRBV2, the J call TRBJ1-2; D not resolved. Trimming left V 4 bases short and J 6 bases short, with 15 bases between. Germline assignment: CDR1 SNHLY and CDR2 FYNNEI. The CDR3 covers 14 residues. DNA of the CDR3: TGTGCCAGCAGTGTAGTGGTACAGTGGCATGGCTACACCTTC. Translating it yields CASSVVVQWHGYTF. The full variable domain, with the rest looked up from reference TRBV2 and TRBJ1-2, is EPEVTQTPSHQVTQMGQEVILRCVPISNHLYFYWYRQILGQKVEFLVSFYNNEISEKSEIFDDQFSVERPDGSNFTLKIRSTKLEDSAMYFCASSVVVQWHGYTFGSGTRLTVV.

The rearrangement uses TRBV6-5 and TRBJ2-7, with D unclear. Trimming cost V 2 bases and J 5 bases, with 13 bases left between them. CDR1 and CDR2 from the germline V gene are MNHEY and SVGAGI. This CDR3 has 14 residues. The CDR3 DNA reads TGTGCCAGCAGTTACACCTTTACGCGCGACGAGCAGTACTTC. Amino acid sequence: CASSYTFTRDEQYF.

This sequence joins TRBV7-3 and TRBJ2-3; TRBD2 matches 7 bases. The CDR3 has 17 amino acids. CDR1 and CDR2 (germline): SGHTA, FQGTGA. V trimming: 0 bases; J trimming: 6 bases; junction bases outside the gene matches: 12. CDR3: CASSLTGAGGGWDTQYF. CDR3 nucleotides: TGTGCCAGCAGCTTAACGGGTGCGGGCGGGGGTTGGGATACGCAGTATTTT.

The V gene is TRBV21-1, the J gene TRBJ2-1; TRBD1, as called in the table, went unchecked against the DNA. TRBV21-1 has pseudogene status. The length of the CDR3 is 13 residues. For the CDR3, the DNA is TGTGCCAGCATCCCGGACAGCTACAATGAGCAGTTCTTC. It codes for CASIPDSYNEQFF.

The rearrangement uses TRBV23-1 and TRBJ1-4; TRBD1 might be the D (5 bases). TRBV23-1 counts as an open reading frame of uncertain function. Trimming took 0 bases from V and 5 from J, leaving 19 bases between them. The CDR3 is 18 amino acids. The CDR3 sequence is CASSQSFRLEGRNEKLFF. CDR3 DNA sequence: TGCGCCAGCAGTCAATCGTTTCGATTGGAGGGGCGGAATGAAAAACTGTTTTTT.

The chain joins TRBV19 to TRBJ2-3; weak D call: TRBD2 (5 bases). The CDR3 consists of 14 residues. Germline loops: CDR1 LNHDA, CDR2 SQIVND (reference sequence). The V and J ends lost 5 bases and 3 bases respectively, with 12 bases between them. CDR3 in DNA: TGTGCCAGTAGTCAGCAGCGGTTGACAGATACGCAGTATTTT. It is translated as CASSQQRLTDTQYF.

CDR3 residues: CASRTFDSSTEAFF. The CDR3 DNA sequence: TGTGCCAGCAGGACTTTTGACAGCAGCACTGAAGCTTTCTTT. J is TRBJ1-1 and V is TRBV6-5; tentatively, D is TRBD1 (5 bases). Germline CDR1 MNHEY, CDR2 SVGAGI. The CDR3 length is 14 residues. V was clipped by 6 bases and J by 4 bases, with 15 bases between them.

This chain connects TRBV19 to TRBJ1-5; 7 bases line up with TRBD1. J lost 6 bases, V lost 6 bases, and 8 bases had no gene match. The CDR3 is made up of 14 amino acids. CDR1 LNHDA and CDR2 SQIVND come from the germline V gene (reference sequence). Here the CDR3 DNA reads TGTGCCAGTAGGAAGGGGGCGGCGGTTCAGCCCCAGCATTTT. This sequence encodes CASRKGAAVQPQHF.

This chain links TRBV10-3 with TRBJ2-2, with D tentatively TRBD2 (6 bases). V lost 8 bases and J lost 3, with 16 bases in between. This CDR3 contains 15 residues. Germline values: CDR1 ENHRY, CDR2 SYGVKD. The CDR3, as DNA: TGTGCCATCGCAACTAGCAGAGAATACACCGGGGAGCTGTTTTTT. It translates to CAIATSREYTGELFF.

J is TRBJ1-1 and V is TRBV2, with 8 bases lining up with TRBD1. Germline V CDR1 and CDR2: SNHLY, FYNNEI. The CDR3 contains 14 residues. V lost 5 bases and J lost 0; bases outside the gene matches: 2. The CDR3 DNA reads as TGTGCCAGCAGTCGGACAGGGCTGAACACTGAAGCTTTCTTT. Translation gives CASSRTGLNTEAFF. Variable domain in full (rest from reference TRBV2 and TRBJ1-1): EPEVTQTPSHQVTQMGQEVILRCVPISNHLYFYWYRQILGQKVEFLVSFYNNEISEKSEIFDDQFSVERPDGSNFTLKIRSTKLEDSAMYFCASSRTGLNTEAFFGQGTRLTVV.

V is TRBV29-1 and J is TRBJ2-1; 11 nucleotides match TRBD1. CDR3 length: 14 amino acids. Germline trimming cut 4 bases from V and 7 bases from J; bases unmatched to any gene: 6. Germline V gene lookup returns CDR1 SQVTM and CDR2 ANQGSEA. The CDR3 DNA is TGCAGCGTTGGAACCGGGACAGGGGGAAATGAGCAGTTCTTC. Translation: CSVGTGTGGNEQFF.

This chain uses TRBV5-6 with TRBJ1-5; D may be TRBD1 (5 bases). V lost 0 bases, J lost 1 base, and 8 bases lay in between. Per germline, CDR1 SGHDT and CDR2 YYEEEE. The CDR3 extends over 15 amino acids. The CDR3 coding sequence is TGTGCCAGCAGCTTGGGGGGGGTGAGCAATCAGCCCCAGCATTTT. Protein sequence: CASSLGGVSNQPQHF.

The J gene is TRBJ1-6, the V gene TRBV11-2; no clear D. The germline V gene has CDR1 SGHAT and CDR2 FQNNGV. Trimming cost V 1 base and J 9 bases, with 25 bases left between them. CDR3 length: 19 amino acids. CDR3 nucleotide sequence: TGTGCCAGCAGCTTAGGTTCGGGGAGGGTCTGGCCGTCGGTTTCACCCCTCCACTTT. Its protein is CASSLGSGRVWPSVSPLHF.

The chain uses TRBV10-2 and TRBJ1-5; no definite D call. Germline V gene sequence: CDR1 WSHSY, CDR2 SAAADI. The CDR3 is made up of 14 amino acids. V was trimmed by 0 bases and J by 5 bases, leaving 8 bases between them. CDR3 amino acids: CASSESTRDQPQHF. CDR3 nucleotides: TGCGCCAGCAGTGAGTCGACTCGCGATCAGCCCCAGCATTTT.

V and J are TRBV6-5 and TRBJ1-5; no firm D call. V lost 2 bases to trimming and J lost 4 bases, with 9 bases between them. The CDR3 sequence is 14 residues long. CDR1 MNHEY and CDR2 SVGAGI come from the germline V gene. CDR3 sequence: CASSYAATNQPQHF. The CDR3 bases are TGTGCCAGCAGTTACGCCGCTACTAATCAGCCCCAGCATTTT.